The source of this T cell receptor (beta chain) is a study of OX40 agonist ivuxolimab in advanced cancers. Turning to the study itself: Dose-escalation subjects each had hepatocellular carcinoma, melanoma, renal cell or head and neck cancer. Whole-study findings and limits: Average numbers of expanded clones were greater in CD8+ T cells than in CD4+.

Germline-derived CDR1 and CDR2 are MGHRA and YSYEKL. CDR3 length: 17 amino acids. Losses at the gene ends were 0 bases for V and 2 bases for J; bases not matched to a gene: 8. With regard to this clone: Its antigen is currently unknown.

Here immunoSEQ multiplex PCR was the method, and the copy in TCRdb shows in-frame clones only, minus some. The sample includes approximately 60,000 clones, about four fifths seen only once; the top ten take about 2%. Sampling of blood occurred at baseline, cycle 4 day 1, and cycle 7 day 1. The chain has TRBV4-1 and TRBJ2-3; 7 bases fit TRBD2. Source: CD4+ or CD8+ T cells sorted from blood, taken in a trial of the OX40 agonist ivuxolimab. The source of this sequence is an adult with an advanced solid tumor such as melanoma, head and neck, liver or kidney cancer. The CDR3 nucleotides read TGCGCCAGCAGCCAAGATGCAGGGAGGGCCTTCACAGATACGCAGTATTTT. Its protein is CASSQDAGRAFTDTQYF.